This record looks at one TCR beta chain sequence and its context. Antigen specificity is unknown. The data stem from a study of cytomegalovirus exposure and HLA in healthy donors. As for the study in general: HLA-typed donors contributed 80 million to 85 million unique TCRs, which were held in an early data release.

The CDR3 runs 15 residues. CDR1 is SGHDN and CDR2 is FVKESK in the germline V gene. V gave up 4 bases and J gave up 0 bases, with 13 bases separating them. General observations from the study: A previous analysis found most TCR beta V segments productive roughly 87% or roughly 30% of the time. As was reported, the HLA-A and HLA-B alleles of most subjects were accurately predicted from TCR beta sequences.

Researchers ran the PCR with 60 Vbeta and 13 Jbeta primers. Study processing details: An analysis that came later counted 77 million or so unique TCR beta chains, approximately 9.9 million shared. The protocol was immunoSEQ multiplex PCR, while the TCRdb copy is restricted to in-frame clones and leaves out a portion. V and J calls plus clone size are reproduced from that table; the DNA served to infer D and trimming. The table has about 120,000 clones, 77% seen once. This chain uses TRBV14 with TRBJ2-7; unclear D gene. This clonotype originated in a man aged 18 to 30 in good health and CMV-seropositive. Sequencing was carried out using PBMCs. This CDR3 reads CASSRAGGSSYEQYF. Here the CDR3 DNA reads TGTGCCAGCAGCCGAGCTGGCGGAAGCTCCTACGAGCAGTACTTC.